The present entry profiles one T cell receptor (beta chain) with its context. Germline V CDR1 and CDR2: SEHNR, FQNEAQ (reference sequence). Trimming stripped 4 bases from V and 2 bases from J, with 12 bases between. CDR3 length equals 15 residues. The record originates from a study of blood T cell repertoires in COVID-19. Background on the study: The samples span acute and convalescent COVID-19 from the United States, Italy and Spain.

Source study methods: Reference gene primer amplification in the assay estimated nucleated cell counts. Assay used: immunoSEQ multiplex PCR; TCRdb lists only in-frame clones, some missing. V, J and clone size are those of that table, while D and trimming were read from the DNA. Counted here are some 100,000 clones, just under 95% occurring once; the ten biggest clones make up 4.5% to 6%. The TCR comes from a man between 65 and 85 years old with acute or convalescent COVID-19. The sequenced sample consisted of peripheral blood. The chain recombines TRBV7-9 with TRBJ1-5; TRBD1 is a possible D gene (5 bases). The CDR3 reads CASSSTGRGNQPQHF. DNA for the CDR3: TGTGCCAGCAGCTCAACAGGTAGAGGCAATCAGCCCCAGCATTTT.